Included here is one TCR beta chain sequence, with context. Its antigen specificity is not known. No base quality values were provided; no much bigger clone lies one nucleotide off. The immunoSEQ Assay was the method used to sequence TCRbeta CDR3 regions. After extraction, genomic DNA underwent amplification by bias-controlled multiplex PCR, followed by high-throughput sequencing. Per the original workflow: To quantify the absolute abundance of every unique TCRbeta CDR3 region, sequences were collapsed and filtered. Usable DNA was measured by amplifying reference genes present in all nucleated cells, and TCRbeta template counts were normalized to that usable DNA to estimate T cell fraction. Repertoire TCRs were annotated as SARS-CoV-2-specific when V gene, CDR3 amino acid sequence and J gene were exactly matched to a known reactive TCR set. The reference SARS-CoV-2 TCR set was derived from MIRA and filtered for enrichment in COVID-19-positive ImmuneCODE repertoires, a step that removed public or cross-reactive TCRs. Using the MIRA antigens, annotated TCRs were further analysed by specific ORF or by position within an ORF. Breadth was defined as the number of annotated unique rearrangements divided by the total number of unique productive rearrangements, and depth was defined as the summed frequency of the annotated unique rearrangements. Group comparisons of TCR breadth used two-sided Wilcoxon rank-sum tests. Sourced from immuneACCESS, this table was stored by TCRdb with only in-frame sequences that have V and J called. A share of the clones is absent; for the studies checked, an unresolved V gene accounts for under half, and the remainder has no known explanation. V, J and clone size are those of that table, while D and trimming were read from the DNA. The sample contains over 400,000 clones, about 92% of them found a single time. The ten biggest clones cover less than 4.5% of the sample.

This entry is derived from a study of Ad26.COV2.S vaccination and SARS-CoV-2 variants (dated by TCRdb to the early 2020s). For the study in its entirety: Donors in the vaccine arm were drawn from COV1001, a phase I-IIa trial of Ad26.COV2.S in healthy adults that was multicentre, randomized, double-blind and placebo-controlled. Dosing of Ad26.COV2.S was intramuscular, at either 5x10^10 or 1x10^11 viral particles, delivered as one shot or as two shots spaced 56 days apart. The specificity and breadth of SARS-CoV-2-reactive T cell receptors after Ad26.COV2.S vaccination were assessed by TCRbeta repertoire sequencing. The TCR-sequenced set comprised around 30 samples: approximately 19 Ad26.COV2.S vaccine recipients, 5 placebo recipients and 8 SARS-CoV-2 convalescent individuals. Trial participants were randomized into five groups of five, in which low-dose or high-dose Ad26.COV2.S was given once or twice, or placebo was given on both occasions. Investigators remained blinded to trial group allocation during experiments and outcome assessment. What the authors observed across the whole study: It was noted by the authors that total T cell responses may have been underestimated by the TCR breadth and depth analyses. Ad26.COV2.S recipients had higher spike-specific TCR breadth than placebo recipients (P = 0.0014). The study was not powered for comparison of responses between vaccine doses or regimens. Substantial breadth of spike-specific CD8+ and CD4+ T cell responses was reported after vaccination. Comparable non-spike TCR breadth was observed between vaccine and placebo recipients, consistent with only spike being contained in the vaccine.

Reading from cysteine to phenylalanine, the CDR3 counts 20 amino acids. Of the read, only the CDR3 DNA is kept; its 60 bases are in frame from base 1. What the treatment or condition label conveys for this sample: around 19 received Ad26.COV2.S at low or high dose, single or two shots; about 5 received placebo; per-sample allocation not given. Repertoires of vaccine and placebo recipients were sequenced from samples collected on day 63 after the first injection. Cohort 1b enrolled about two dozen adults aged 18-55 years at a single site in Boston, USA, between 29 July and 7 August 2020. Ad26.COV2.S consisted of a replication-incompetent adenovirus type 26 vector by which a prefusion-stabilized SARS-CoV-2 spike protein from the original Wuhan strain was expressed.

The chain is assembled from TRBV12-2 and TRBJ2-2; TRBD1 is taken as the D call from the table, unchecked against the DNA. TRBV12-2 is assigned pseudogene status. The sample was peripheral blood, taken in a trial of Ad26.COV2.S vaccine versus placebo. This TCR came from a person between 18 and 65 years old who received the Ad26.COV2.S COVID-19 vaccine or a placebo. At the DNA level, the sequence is TGTGCAAGTCGCTTAGGGTCCGTTGTTCGGGACAGGGAGGAAACCGGGGAGCTGTTTTTT. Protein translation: CASRLGSVVRDREETGELFF.